This passage covers 24 T cell receptor beta chains from one sample sequenced in a study of T cells after yellow fever vaccination. TCRdb re-called the 5' RACE reads with MiXCR, one entry per CDR3 protein. Of some 350,000 distinct CDR3 sequences detected, 6.2% appear once; the ten largest clones hold about 15%. The sequencing used PBMCs, collected 5 days after the yellow fever booster vaccination. The origin of the receptors is a young man who received the YFV17D yellow fever vaccine.

There are many counts of this clonotype. This chain connects TRBV12-3 or TRBV12-4 to TRBJ2-1, with D perhaps TRBD1 (6 bases). V was shortened by 6 bases and J by 13 bases, with 16 bases between the two germline ends. The CDR3 extends over 12 amino acids. For the CDR3, the DNA is TGTGCCAGCAGCCTGGGACAACAGGACCAGTTCTTC. This encodes CASSLGQQDQFF.

This clonotype was detected a few times. The J gene is TRBJ2-6, the V gene TRBV11-2, with 8 bases that match TRBD1. The V and J ends lost 2 bases and 4 bases, in that order; junction bases with no gene match: 13. Germline CDR1 SGHAT, CDR2 FQNNGV. The CDR3 has 19 residues. The CDR3: CASSLMPRGPGAGANVLTF. CDR3 DNA sequence: TGTGCCAGCAGCTTAATGCCCAGGGGGCCAGGCGCCGGGGCCAACGTCCTGACTTTC.

This clonotype was recorded many times. Relative to the germline gene, one junction end is altered; a read error may explain this. V and J are TRBV7-9 and TRBJ1-3, with no clear D. The CDR3 runs 14 residues. Germline V gene lookup returns CDR1 SEHNR and CDR2 FQNEAQ (reference sequence). The CDR3 loop reads CASSLAGSGNTIYF. CDR3 nucleotide sequence: TGTGCCAGCAGCCTAGCCGGATCTGGAAACACCATATATTTT.

In its sample, this clonotype was seen a few times. V gene TRBV29-1 combines with J gene TRBJ2-7; D not resolved. The CDR3 totals 10 residues. The V gene's germline CDR1 is SQVTM and CDR2 ANQGSEA. Trimming removed 4 bases from V and 11 bases from J, with 12 bases in between. CDR3 bases: TGCAGCGTTGGTGGCACCATGGAGTACTTC. As protein: CSVGGTMEYF.

Details on this clonotype: A read error may produce the germline difference seen at one junction end. V is TRBV20-1 and J is TRBJ2-1; TRBD2 aligns across 14 bases. The germline V gene encodes CDR1 DFQATT and CDR2 SNEGSKA (reference sequence). The CDR3 sequence is 17 residues long. CDR3 in DNA: TGCTGTGCTGTGGGACTAGCGGGAGCTAAATCCTACAATGAGCAGTTCTTC. Translated: CCAVGLAGAKSYNEQFF.

This clonotype was counted only a few times. V and J are TRBV3-1 and TRBJ2-5, with TRBD1 matching 9 bases. This CDR3 has 13 residues. Per germline, CDR1 LGHDT and CDR2 YNNKEL (reference sequence). With 6 bases clipped from V and 4 bases from J, the junction kept 3 bases outside the gene matches. The CDR3 here is CASRRQGGETQYF. The CDR3 bases are TGTGCCAGCAGGCGACAGGGGGGAGAGACCCAGTACTTC.

V gene TRBV7-2 combines with J gene TRBJ1-1; D remains unclear. V was pared by 1 base and J by 2 bases, with 8 bases between. The CDR3 sequence is 14 residues long. The germline CDR1 and CDR2 sequences are SGHTA and FQGNSA. The CDR3 DNA reads as TGTGCCAGCAGCTTAGTAGGCATTAACACTGAAGCTTTCTTT. Translated, it gives CASSLVGINTEAFF. The full variable domain, rest sourced from reference TRBV7-2 and TRBJ1-1, is GAGVSQSPSNKVTEKGKDVELRCDPISGHTALYWYRQSLGQGLEFLIYFQGNSAPDKSGLPSDRFSAERTGGSVSTLTIQRTQQEDSAVYLCASSLVGINTEAFFGQGTRLTVV.

This clonotype has more than one count but fewer than ten. V usage is TRBV27 and J usage is TRBJ2-5; the D gene is possibly TRBD1 (5 bases). The CDR3 is made up of 15 amino acids. V was shortened by 4 bases and J by 4 bases, with 16 bases between the two germline ends. CDR1 and CDR2 from the germline V gene are MNHEY and SMNVEV (reference sequence). DNA for the CDR3: TGTGCCAGCAGTTACAGTTGGGGCAGTGGAGAGACCCAGTACTTC. Its translation: CASSYSWGSGETQYF.

This clonotype was seen a handful of times. The chain joins TRBV20-1 to TRBJ2-2; a possible D gene is TRBD2 (7 bases). The CDR3 length is 14 residues. Per the germline V gene, CDR1 is DFQATT and CDR2 is SNEGSKA (reference sequence). V lost 2 bases and J 5 bases, leaving 12 bases between the germline ends. In nucleotides, the CDR3 is TGCAGTGCTAGACGGGGGGCGCGGACCGGGGAGCTGTTTTTT. It is translated as CSARRGARTGELFF.

This clonotype has just a few counts. This chain connects TRBV14 to TRBJ2-1; D ambiguous. The CDR3 contains 12 residues. Deletions cut 5 bases from V and 3 bases from J, with 5 bases between. Looked up from germline, CDR1 is SGHDN and CDR2 is FVKESK. The CDR3 DNA is TGTGCCAGCAGCGCCAACTACAATGAGCAGTTCTTC. Protein: CASSANYNEQFF.

This clonotype was seen a few times. This chain uses TRBV10-3 with TRBJ2-7, with TRBD2 matching 13 bases. J lost 2 bases, V lost 10 bases, and 8 bases had no gene match. Germline V lookup: CDR1 ENHRY, CDR2 SYGVKD. The CDR3 has 15 residues. CDR3 amino acids: CATRGTSGETYEQYF. The CDR3 DNA reads TGTGCCACGAGGGGGACTAGCGGGGAGACCTACGAGCAGTACTTC.

CDR3: CASSFQKTGNTEAFF. CDR3 coding DNA: TGCGCCAGCAGCTTCCAGAAGACGGGTAACACTGAAGCTTTCTTT. V gene TRBV5-1 combines with J gene TRBJ1-1; no clear D. The CDR3 is 15 residues long. Deletions cut 2 bases from V and 2 bases from J, with 13 bases between. The germline V gene has CDR1 SGHRS and CDR2 YFSETQ.

This CDR3 is CSARDPTQLTNQPQHF. For the CDR3, the DNA is TGCAGTGCTAGAGATCCCACTCAACTCACCAATCAGCCCCAGCATTTT. V and J are TRBV20-1 and TRBJ1-5; D is uncertain. The germline gives CDR1 DFQATT, CDR2 SNEGSKA (reference sequence). The V gene lost 0 bases and the J gene lost 3 bases, with 15 bases spanning the gap. This CDR3 has 16 residues.

The rearrangement links TRBV4-3 to TRBJ2-3, with 8 bases fitting TRBD2. Germline V lookup: CDR1 LGHNA, CDR2 YSLEER. V shed 3 bases and J 3 bases; nucleotides not matched to a gene: 14. The CDR3 runs to 18 residues. As DNA, the CDR3 is TGCGCCAGCAGCCACCGCGCCCTCGGGAGGGCGGGAACAGATACGCAGTATTTT. Translation: CASSHRALGRAGTDTQYF.

The V call is TRBV20-1, the J call TRBJ2-6; no reliable D call. Germline CDR1 DFQATT, CDR2 SNEGSKA (reference sequence). V shed 6 bases and J shed 2 bases, with 11 bases lying between them. The CDR3 covers 14 residues. The CDR3 protein is CSASQVAGANVLTF. The DNA of the CDR3 is TGCAGTGCCAGCCAGGTAGCTGGGGCCAACGTCCTGACTTTC.

This clonotype was counted a few times. The chain carries TRBV28 and TRBJ2-7, with 7 positions matching TRBD2. The CDR3 has 14 residues. CDR1 is MDHEN, CDR2 SYDVKM, per germline. V lost 8 bases to trimming and J lost 0 bases; unmatched junction nucleotides: 7. Here the CDR3 DNA reads TGTGCCAGCGGAAGCGGGGTAGTCTCCTACGAGCAGTACTTC. As protein: CASGSGVVSYEQYF.

This clonotype came up a few times. The V and J genes are TRBV5-4 and TRBJ2-2, with TRBD2 identical over 7 bases. The V and J ends lost 0 bases and 6 bases, in that order; junction bases with no gene match: 5. Germline V lookup: CDR1 SGHNT, CDR2 YYREEE (reference sequence). The CDR3 is 15 amino acids. The CDR3 spells CASSLGSGMAGELFF. The CDR3 DNA sequence: TGTGCCAGCAGCTTGGGAAGCGGGATGGCCGGGGAGCTGTTTTTT.

This clonotype was recorded at least ten times. The chain combines TRBV15 with TRBJ2-1; no firm D call. The CDR3 is made up of 16 amino acids. The V end lost 0 bases, the J end lost 4 bases, and 13 bases lay between the germline ends. Germline CDR1 reads LNHNV; CDR2 reads YYDKDF (reference sequence). CDR3 nucleotides: TGTGCCACCAGCAGAGATGGCGCACTCCTTTACAATGAGCAGTTCTTC. Its translation is CATSRDGALLYNEQFF.

This clonotype was observed many times. The chain has TRBV6-1 and TRBJ2-3; 12 bases map to TRBD2. The J segment lost 4 bases and the V segment lost 4 bases, leaving 3 bases of the junction unmatched. This CDR3 is built from 15 residues. CDR1 is MNHNS and CDR2 is SASEGT in the germline V gene. CDR3 region: CASSGLAGASDTQYF. The CDR3 DNA reads TGTGCCAGCAGTGGACTAGCGGGAGCATCAGATACGCAGTATTTT.

This clonotype was counted only a few times. The chain carries TRBV12-3 or TRBV12-4 and TRBJ2-1; 7 positions agree with TRBD2. The CDR3 has 15 residues. V was clipped by 3 bases and J by 6 bases; unmatched bases: 8. The CDR3 DNA reads TGTGCCAGCAGTTTTAGGACTAGTCCTTCCAATGAGCAGTTCTTC. Protein: CASSFRTSPSNEQFF.

This clonotype was recorded many times. The rearrangement joins TRBV5-1 to TRBJ2-5, with TRBD2 matching over 12 bases. The CDR3 runs 16 residues. V lost 3 bases to trimming and J lost 5 bases; unmatched junction nucleotides: 8. The germline CDR1 and CDR2 sequences are SGHRS and YFSETQ. The CDR3: CASSWQTSGSGETQYF. CDR3 bases: TGCGCCAGCAGCTGGCAGACTAGCGGGAGTGGTGAGACCCAGTACTTC.

At least ten counts were recorded for this clonotype. The CDR3 region has the DNA TGCGCCAGCAGCCAAGAGGTTACTAGCGGGAGTATTAGGAATGAGCAGTTCTTC. It codes for CASSQEVTSGSIRNEQFF. This chain uses TRBV4-3 with TRBJ2-1, with 11 bases identical to TRBD2. CDR3 length: 18 amino acids. The J segment lost 7 bases and the V segment lost 0 bases, leaving 11 bases of the junction unmatched. Looked up from germline, CDR1 is LGHNA and CDR2 is YSLEER.

This clonotype was counted between two and nine times. This rearrangement joins TRBV25-1 to TRBJ2-1; 11 nucleotides agree with TRBD2. CDR1 is MGHDK, CDR2 SYGVNS, per germline. The CDR3 has 17 residues. V was pared by 1 base and J by 6 bases, with 8 bases of the junction left unmatched. The CDR3 nucleotides are TGTGCCAGCAGTGAATCCTTTCTAGCGGGAGGCCTCAATGAGCAGTTCTTC. Its translation is CASSESFLAGGLNEQFF.

This clonotype was counted only a few times. V gene TRBV27 combines with J gene TRBJ2-6; no clear D. V lost 0 bases and J 0 bases, leaving 15 bases between the germline ends. CDR3 size: 19 residues. Germline V gene sequence: CDR1 MNHEY, CDR2 SMNVEV (reference sequence). CDR3 sequence: CASSLSGWGSASGANVLTF. CDR3 nucleotides: TGTGCCAGCAGTTTATCGGGTTGGGGATCCGCCTCTGGGGCCAACGTCCTGACTTTC.